This TCR beta chain was retrieved from a study of blood T cells in healthy people across ages. Overall study: Per every two T cells, about one barcoded beta molecule was captured by template switching.

Broader study findings: One million T cells yielded diversity estimates that were considered underestimates. In long-lived donors, naive CD4+ cell counts and diversity exceeded those of aged donors.

Together with a sample-barcoded 5' primer, a J-beta primer mix was included in a second PCR lasting roughly 6 to 12 cycles. TCRdb recomputed calls from the 5' RACE reads with MiXCR, one row per CDR3 protein. The table shows around 790,000 distinct CDR3 sequences, with approximately 44% occurring only once. Of note for this clonotype: No antigen is known for it.

The V gene's germline CDR1 is LGHDT and CDR2 YNNKEL (reference sequence). The CDR3 is made up of 12 amino acids. Trimming left V 10 bases short and J 7 bases short, with 15 bases between. The chain couples TRBV3-1 to TRBJ2-3; D is undetermined. The TCR was taken from a man between 60 and 75 years old in good health. Sequenced input: blood. The CDR3 DNA sequence: TGTGCCATCGGCATCGGCAGTAATACGCAGTATTTT. This codes for CAIGIGSNTQYF.